Presented here are 10 T cell receptor beta chains from one specimen sequenced in a study of somatic mutations in cytotoxic T cells in rheumatoid arthritis. Assay used: immunoSEQ multiplex PCR; TCRdb lists only in-frame clones, some missing. Of approximately 20,000 clones listed, around 84% were seen once; the top ten hold approximately 6.9%. Sequenced sample: CD8+ T cells sorted from blood. These receptors all come from a woman aged 40-49 years with rheumatoid arthritis.

CDR3 amino acids: CASSQHKILNTEAFF. The DNA for the CDR3 is TGCGCCAGCAGCCAGCACAAAATTTTGAACACTGAAGCTTTCTTT. The V and J genes are TRBV4-1 and TRBJ1-1; D not certain. This CDR3 is built from 15 residues. The V gene's germline CDR1 is MGHRA and CDR2 YSYEKL. V lost 3 bases and J lost 0, with 11 bases in between.

This clone was counted once. The gene calls are TRBV7-2 and TRBJ1-3, with D hard to call. Per the germline V gene, CDR1 is SGHTA and CDR2 is FQGNSA. The germline V and J ends were trimmed by 0 bases and 1 base, with 7 bases remaining between them. The CDR3 spans 15 residues. CDR3 amino acids: CASSLAYFSGNTIYF. The CDR3 coding sequence is TGTGCCAGCAGCTTAGCATACTTTTCTGGAAACACCATATATTTT.

The chain carries TRBV9 and TRBJ1-1; D not resolved. CDR3 size: 14 residues. V gave up 0 bases and J gave up 6 bases, with 12 bases separating them. The germline gives CDR1 SGDLS, CDR2 YYNGEE. CDR3 sequence reads: CASSVGGSGAEAFF. CDR3 bases: TGTGCCAGCAGCGTAGGCGGGTCTGGCGCTGAAGCTTTCTTT.

The count of this clone is one. The chain couples TRBV6-1 to TRBJ1-1, with D possibly matching TRBD1 (5 bases). The CDR3 spans 15 residues. V lost 5 bases, J lost 3 bases, and 16 bases lay in between. Germline V gene sequence: CDR1 MNHNS, CDR2 SASEGT. The CDR3 loop is CASSRKGADYTEAFF. Written as DNA, the CDR3 is TGTGCCAGCAGTAGGAAAGGGGCCGACTACACTGAAGCTTTCTTT.

This rearrangement joins TRBV7-9 to TRBJ2-7; TRBD1 matches 11 bases. The CDR3 covers 17 residues. Trimming at V came to 4 bases and at J to 6 bases, leaving 14 bases not matched to a gene. Per the germline V gene, CDR1 is SEHNR and CDR2 is FQNEAQ (reference sequence). Here the CDR3 DNA reads TGTGCCAGCAGCTCCTTAAATCCGGGACAGGGGGTTCGCGAGCAGTACTTC. Its protein product is CASSSLNPGQGVREQYF. The entire variable domain, with the rest obtained from reference TRBV7-9 and TRBJ2-7, is as follows: DTGVSQNPRHKITKRGQNVTFRCDPISEHNRLYWYRQTLGQGPEFLTYFQNEAQLEKSRLLSDRFSAERPKGSFSTLEIQRTEQGDSAMYLCASSSLNPGQGVREQYFGPGTRLTVT.

This clone was seen a few times. J is TRBJ1-2 and V is TRBV30; D call uncertain. Germline V gene sequence: CDR1 GTSNPN, CDR2 SVGIG (reference sequence). The CDR3 extends over 13 amino acids. Trimming stripped 4 bases from V and 0 bases from J, with 9 bases between. In DNA form, the CDR3 reads TGTGCCTGGATGGAGGCAGCTAACTATGGCTACACCTTC. Translation: CAWMEAANYGYTF.

The rearrangement links TRBV19 to TRBJ1-6, with TRBD1 matching 10 bases. This CDR3 comprises 13 residues. Germline V gene sequence: CDR1 LNHDA, CDR2 SQIVND (reference sequence). V dropped 6 bases and J dropped 11; count of bases not matched to a gene: 4. The CDR3 here is CASSSGTGAPLHF. The CDR3, as DNA: TGTGCCAGTAGCTCCGGGACAGGGGCACCCCTCCACTTT.

The chain couples TRBV7-8 to TRBJ2-2; D possibly corresponds to TRBD1 (5 bases). Germline-derived CDR1 and CDR2 are SGHVS and FQNEAQ. The CDR3 consists of 15 residues. V gave up 1 base and J gave up 6 bases, with 12 bases separating them. In DNA, the CDR3 is TGTGCCAGCAGCTTAGGGGCAGGGTGGGCCGGGGAGCTGTTTTTT. It yields the protein CASSLGAGWAGELFF.

This clone was seen just once. The chain joins TRBV5-1 to TRBJ2-2, with 12 bases fitting TRBD2. This CDR3 has 18 amino acids. Germline trimming cut 0 bases from V and 4 bases from J; bases unmatched to any gene: 7. Germline CDR1 and CDR2: SGHRS and YFSETQ. CDR3 DNA sequence: TGCGCCAGCAGCTTGGGGCTAGCGGGGGGGCCGACCACCGGGGAGCTGTTTTTT. Amino acids: CASSLGLAGGPTTGELFF.

The chain combines TRBV15 with TRBJ2-3; 8 bases are shared with TRBD2. V lost 0 bases and J lost 3; bases outside the gene matches: 11. The CDR3 has 18 residues. Germline assignment: CDR1 LNHNV and CDR2 YYDKDF (reference sequence). CDR3 DNA sequence: TGTGCCACCAGCAGAGATTTGGGTAGCGGGATAGGTACAGATACGCAGTATTTT. Protein: CATSRDLGSGIGTDTQYF.